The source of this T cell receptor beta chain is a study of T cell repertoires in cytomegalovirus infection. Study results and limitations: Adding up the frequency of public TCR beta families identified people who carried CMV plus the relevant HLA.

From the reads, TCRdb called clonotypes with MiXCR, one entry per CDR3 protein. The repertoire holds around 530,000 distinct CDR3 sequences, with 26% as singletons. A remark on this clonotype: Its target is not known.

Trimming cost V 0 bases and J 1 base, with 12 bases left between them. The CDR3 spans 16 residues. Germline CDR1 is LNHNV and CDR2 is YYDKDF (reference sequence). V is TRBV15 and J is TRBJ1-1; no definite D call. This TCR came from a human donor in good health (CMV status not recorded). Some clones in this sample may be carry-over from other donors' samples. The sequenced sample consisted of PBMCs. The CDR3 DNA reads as TGTGCCACCAGCAGAGATTTTTCACGGACGAACACTGAAGCTTTCTTT. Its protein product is CATSRDFSRTNTEAFF.